This TCR beta chain was sequenced in a study of blood T cell repertoires in COVID-19. On the study more broadly: The samples span acute and convalescent COVID-19 from the United States, Italy and Spain. Nucleic acid was either cDNA or gDNA, and it came from T cells, B-cell-depleted T cells, or PBMCs.

As processed by the authors: Using reference gene primer amplification, nucleated cell counts were estimated. Profiled with immunoSEQ multiplex PCR; TCRdb holds only in-frame clones, not every one. V and J calls and clone size are as listed in that table; D and trimming were resolved from the DNA. The sample lists about 95,000 clones; roughly 89% were seen once. This clone was observed a handful of times. Trimming pared 0 bases from V and 4 bases from J, leaving 9 bases between. Germline lookup yields CDR1 LGHDT and CDR2 YNNKEL (reference sequence). The CDR3 has 15 residues. The V call is TRBV3-1 (or the pseudogene TRBV3-2), the J call TRBJ1-4; D not resolved. The specimen was peripheral blood. This receptor was obtained from a woman aged 70-85 years with acute or convalescent COVID-19. This CDR3 is CASSQDRSRNEKLFF. The CDR3 DNA reads as TGTGCCAGCAGCCAAGATCGGTCTCGTAATGAAAAACTGTTTTTT.